The subject of this entry is one TCR beta chain. Its specificity is not known. The sample originates from a study of T cells after yellow fever vaccination. The study, taken as a whole, reports: Most primary-vaccination clones reappeared after the booster (around 95% CD4, roughly 88% CD8). Within FACS-sorted repertoires, abundant clonotypes contaminating from the bulk population could be present. Clonotypes appearing in both CD4 and CD8 compartments existed, and their share was small.

Via MiXCR, TCRdb re-called the 5' RACE reads, giving one row per CDR3 protein. The table records 300,000 to 350,000 distinct CDR3 sequences, approximately 8% of them present only once. This CDR3 is built from 15 residues. V was pared by 1 base and J by 2 bases, with 12 bases between. Germline CDR1 SGHTA, CDR2 FQGNSA. The TCR originated in a man between 18 and 35 years old who received the YFV17D yellow fever vaccine. Source: PBMCs, taken 35 to 50 days after the first yellow fever vaccination. The rearrangement links TRBV7-2 to TRBJ2-7, with D possibly matching TRBD1 (6 bases). CDR3 coding DNA: TGTGCCAGCAGCTTAGAGTATCAGGGGCCCTACGAGCAGTACTTC. Translated: CASSLEYQGPYEQYF.